This passage covers 25 T cell receptor beta chains from one sample sequenced in a study of T cells after posttransplantation cyclophosphamide. Some clones are missing from TCRdb's copy, which holds only in-frame ones; the method was immunoSEQ multiplex PCR. The data show around 20,000 clones, with 95% to 98% seen just once and over 0.1% held by the top ten. The naive gate required viable CD3+CD4+ or CD3+CD8+ cells with CCR7+CD45RA+CD45RO-CD95-CD27+CD28+ phenotype. The sample comprised naive CD4+ T cells sorted from PBMCs. The receptors shown here come from a man between 45 and 60 years old in good health, CMV-negative, and a related stem cell transplant donor.

This clone has a single count. This chain uses TRBV7-2 with TRBJ2-5; 14 bases map to TRBD2. V was clipped by 5 bases and J by 4 bases; unmatched bases: 3. This CDR3 is 15 amino acids long. Per germline, CDR1 SGHTA and CDR2 FQGNSA. In nucleotides, the CDR3 is TGTGCCAGCAGCCGGACTAGCGGGGGGTTAGAGACCCAGTACTTC. Translating gives CASSRTSGGLETQYF. The full variable domain, rest sourced from reference TRBV7-2 and TRBJ2-5, is GAGVSQSPSNKVTEKGKDVELRCDPISGHTALYWYRQSLGQGLEFLIYFQGNSAPDKSGLPSDRFSAERTGGSVSTLTIQRTQQEDSAVYLCASSRTSGGLETQYFGPGTRLLVL.

The chain employs TRBV5-1 and TRBJ2-3, with 11 bases fitting TRBD1. This CDR3 spans 15 amino acids. The germline V gene encodes CDR1 SGHRS and CDR2 YFSETQ. V shed 3 bases and J 6 bases; nucleotides not matched to a gene: 6. DNA of the CDR3: TGCGCCAGCAGCTCCGGACAGGGGGCTACCGATACGCAGTATTTT. It translates to CASSSGQGATDTQYF.

The chain uses TRBV12-1 and TRBJ2-3; the table assigns TRBD2, which was not confirmed against the DNA. TRBV12-1 is described as a pseudogene. The CDR3 is made up of 14 amino acids. This chain's CDR3 is CASSAGDSTDTQYF. In nucleotides, the CDR3 is TGTGCCAGCAGCGCCGGGGATAGCACAGATACGCAGTATTTT.

The chain joins TRBV14 to TRBJ2-4, with a weak D call TRBD1 (5 bases). Deletions cut 1 base from V and 1 base from J, with 5 bases between. The CDR3 spans 14 residues. The V gene's germline CDR1 is SGHDN and CDR2 FVKESK. The CDR3, as DNA: TGTGCCAGCAGCCAAGCAGGGGCCAAAAACATTCAGTACTTC. It yields the protein CASSQAGAKNIQYF.

V is TRBV29-1 and J is TRBJ2-7, with D unresolved. V lost 7 bases, J lost 7 bases, and 8 bases lay in between. CDR1 SQVTM and CDR2 ANQGSEA come from the germline V gene. This CDR3 has 9 amino acids. CDR3: CSGEKEQYF. The CDR3, as DNA: TGCAGCGGCGAGAAAGAGCAGTACTTC.

CDR3 protein: CASSPGHNRAMNTEAFF. CDR3 bases: TGTGCCAGCAGCCCTGGCCACAACAGGGCCATGAACACTGAAGCTTTCTTT. The chain has TRBV7-3 and TRBJ1-1, with D possibly matching TRBD1 (6 bases). V was shortened by 5 bases and J by 0 bases, with 19 bases between the two germline ends. This CDR3 has 17 amino acids. Germline lookup yields CDR1 SGHTA and CDR2 FQGTGA. Variable domain in full (rest from reference TRBV7-3 and TRBJ1-1): GAGVSQTPSNKVTEKGKYVELRCDPISGHTALYWYRQSLGQGPEFLIYFQGTGAADDSGLPNDRFFAVRPEGSVSTLKIQRTERGDSAVYLCASSPGHNRAMNTEAFFGQGTRLTVV.

The J gene is TRBJ2-3, the V gene TRBV5-1; D gene ambiguous. CDR1 is SGHRS and CDR2 is YFSETQ in the germline V gene. V was shortened by 4 bases and J by 1 base, with 10 bases between the two germline ends. The CDR3 extends over 14 amino acids. The CDR3 spells CASSRQPGTDTQYF. In DNA, the CDR3 is TGCGCCAGCAGCCGACAACCCGGCACAGATACGCAGTATTTT. Looking up the rest from reference TRBV5-1 and TRBJ2-3 gives the full variable domain: KAGVTQTPRYLIKTRGQQVTLSCSPISGHRSVSWYQQTPGQGLQFLFEYFSETQRNKGNFPGRFSGRQFSNSRSEMNVSTLELGDSALYLCASSRQPGTDTQYFGPGTRLTVL.

This chain links TRBV4-1 with TRBJ2-1; 13 bases fit TRBD2. Trimming cost V 4 bases and J 4 bases; bases outside gene matches: 10. The CDR3 covers 18 residues. Looked up from germline, CDR1 is MGHRA and CDR2 is YSYEKL. The CDR3 loop is CASSRGTSGTALYNEQFF. CDR3 sequence (DNA): TGCGCCAGCAGCCGAGGGACTAGCGGGACTGCCCTTTACAATGAGCAGTTCTTC.

This clone appeared a single time. The chain uses TRBV7-9 and TRBJ1-1, with 7 positions matching TRBD1. CDR3 length equals 13 residues. Germline CDR1 is SEHNR and CDR2 is FQNEAQ (reference sequence). The V segment lost 3 bases and the J segment 3 bases; nucleotides outside the gene matches: 1. CDR3 in amino acids: CASSLGQYTEAFF. In nucleotides, the CDR3 is TGTGCCAGCAGCTTGGGACAGTACACTGAAGCTTTCTTT.

The V and J genes are TRBV7-2 and TRBJ2-3, with TRBD1 matching over 9 bases. CDR1 is SGHTA and CDR2 is FQGNSA in the germline V gene. After removal of 5 bases from V and 5 bases from J, the junction contained 5 bases not matched to a gene. The CDR3 consists of 14 residues. CDR3 sequence (DNA): TGTGCCAGCAGCCTACAGGGGGCGGGAGATACGCAGTATTTT. This encodes CASSLQGAGDTQYF.

This CDR3 is CASSPPSTGNNQPQHF. The CDR3 nucleotides read TGTGCCAGCTCACCTCCCTCGACAGGGAACAATCAGCCCCAGCATTTT. This chain joins TRBV18 and TRBJ1-5; 7 nucleotides match TRBD1. The CDR3 length is 16 residues. J was trimmed by 3 bases and V by 3 bases; bases with no gene match: 8. Per the germline V gene, CDR1 is KGHSH and CDR2 is LQKENI.

A word on this clone: Distinct nucleotide sequences in the sample also encode this CDR3. J is TRBJ1-6 and V is TRBV7-9; 9 bases match TRBD1. CDR1 and CDR2 from the germline V gene are SEHNR and FQNEAQ (reference sequence). The CDR3 covers 15 residues. V was pared by 5 bases and J by 6 bases, with 5 bases of the junction left unmatched. CDR3 protein: CASSLPGQGNSPLHF. CDR3 sequence (DNA): TGTGCCAGCAGCCTCCCGGGACAGGGTAATTCACCCCTCCACTTT.

This rearrangement joins TRBV18 to TRBJ2-1, with TRBD1 identical over 9 bases. After removal of 3 bases from V and 4 bases from J, the junction contained 7 bases not matched to a gene. Per germline, CDR1 KGHSH and CDR2 LQKENI. The CDR3 has 16 amino acids. The CDR3 nucleotides are TGTGCCAGCTCACCCCCCCGGGACAGGGTTTACAATGAGCAGTTCTTC. Its protein is CASSPPRDRVYNEQFF.

This clone has a single count. J is TRBJ1-2 and V is TRBV5-4; D not resolved. Germline CDR1 and CDR2: SGHNT and YYREEE (reference sequence). The germline V and J ends were trimmed by 0 bases and 4 bases, with 13 bases remaining between them. The CDR3 sequence is 15 residues long. The CDR3 DNA reads TGTGCCAGCAGCTTGGCCTCGAGGTGGTCCTATGGCTACACCTTC. This gives the protein CASSLASRWSYGYTF.

This rearrangement joins TRBV5-8 to TRBJ2-5; 7 nucleotides agree with TRBD2. The CDR3 length is 15 residues. Germline CDR1 is SGHTS and CDR2 is YDEGEE. The junction had 9 bases not matched to a gene; V was cut back by 4 bases and J by 3 bases. CDR3 sequence reads: CASSTRGAGKETQYF. CDR3 bases: TGTGCCAGCAGCACCCGGGGAGCGGGGAAAGAGACCCAGTACTTC.

The J gene is TRBJ2-3, the V gene TRBV11-2, with 7 bases lining up with TRBD2. V shed 8 bases and J 5 bases; nucleotides not matched to a gene: 1. This CDR3 is 11 amino acids long. Germline-derived CDR1 and CDR2 are SGHAT and FQNNGV. The CDR3 DNA is TGTGCCAGCGGGGGGGGAGATACGCAGTATTTT. It yields the protein CASGGGDTQYF.

The chain joins TRBV7-3 to TRBJ2-7, with TRBD2 matching 10 bases. Germline V gene lookup returns CDR1 SGHTA and CDR2 FQGTGA. The CDR3 extends over 16 amino acids. With V trimmed by 0 bases and J by 3 bases, 5 bases remained unmatched. The CDR3 DNA follows: TGTGCCAGCAGCTTAACCGGGGCTAGCGGGGGCTACGAGCAGTACTTC. Translating gives CASSLTGASGGYEQYF. Full variable domain (missing parts from reference TRBV7-3 and TRBJ2-7): GAGVSQTPSNKVTEKGKYVELRCDPISGHTALYWYRQSLGQGPEFLIYFQGTGAADDSGLPNDRFFAVRPEGSVSTLKIQRTERGDSAVYLCASSLTGASGGYEQYFGPGTRLTVT.

This chain joins TRBV5-4 and TRBJ2-7; 13 bases match TRBD2. The CDR3 totals 15 residues. CDR1 and CDR2 (germline): SGHNT, YYREEE (reference sequence). V was clipped by 5 bases and J by 2 bases; unmatched bases: 4. CDR3 in DNA: TGTGCCAGCAGGACCGGGACTAGCGGGACCTACGAGCAGTACTTC. Its protein is CASRTGTSGTYEQYF.

This sequence joins TRBV18 and TRBJ2-7; TRBD2 is a possible D gene (5 bases). The V gene lost 3 bases and the J gene lost 4 bases, with 7 bases spanning the gap. Germline lookup yields CDR1 KGHSH and CDR2 LQKENI. This CDR3 contains 12 residues. The CDR3 DNA reads as TGTGCCAGCTCACCCGGGGTATACGAGCAGTACTTC. Translating gives CASSPGVYEQYF.

The chain is built from TRBV9 and TRBJ2-7; 8 bases match TRBD1. Per the germline V gene, CDR1 is SGDLS and CDR2 is YYNGEE. The CDR3 is 14 residues long. The trim removed 2 bases at V and 7 bases at J, leaving 8 bases unmatched. In DNA form, the CDR3 reads TGTGCCAGCAGCGTCGACAGGGGTGGAGGAGAGCAGTACTTC. Amino acids: CASSVDRGGGEQYF. The full variable domain, completed using reference TRBV9 and TRBJ2-7, is DSGVTQTPKHLITATGQRVTLRCSPRSGDLSVYWYQQSLDQGLQFLIQYYNGEERAKGNILERFSAQQFPDLHSELNLSSLELGDSALYFCASSVDRGGGEQYFGPGTRLTVT.

This clone was detected once. The chain is built from TRBV5-6 and TRBJ2-5; 11 nucleotides match TRBD1. V was clipped by 4 bases and J by 5 bases; unmatched bases: 7. CDR3 length equals 15 residues. Germline CDR1 is SGHDT and CDR2 is YYEEEE. CDR3 in DNA: TGTGCCAGCAGCGGAGGGACAGGGGGTTTTGAGACCCAGTACTTC. It specifies CASSGGTGGFETQYF.

The chain links TRBV19 to TRBJ2-6; D might be TRBD2 (7 bases). The CDR3 length is 17 residues. Trimming pared 3 bases from V and 0 bases from J, leaving 12 bases between. CDR1 and CDR2 from the germline V gene are LNHDA and SQIVND (reference sequence). CDR3 sequence reads: CASSIRGALSGANVLTF. In nucleotides, the CDR3 is TGTGCCAGTAGTATCCGGGGGGCACTCTCTGGGGCCAACGTCCTGACTTTC.

CDR3 sequence reads: CASSLPQGDTGELFF. In DNA form, the CDR3 reads TGCGCCAGCAGCTTACCCCAGGGTGACACCGGGGAGCTGTTTTTT. The chain is built from TRBV5-1 and TRBJ2-2; TRBD1 is a possible D gene (5 bases). Between the trimmed V and J ends, which lost 2 bases and 3 bases, there was a span of 11 bases. The germline V gene has CDR1 SGHRS and CDR2 YFSETQ. CDR3 length equals 15 residues.

V usage is TRBV7-2 and J usage is TRBJ2-3; TRBD2 agrees at 12 bases. Looked up from germline, CDR1 is SGHTA and CDR2 is FQGNSA. V lost 5 bases, J lost 2 bases, and 2 bases stayed unmatched. CDR3 length equals 15 residues. CDR3 sequence reads: CASSRTSGATDTQYF. In nucleotides, the CDR3 is TGTGCCAGCAGCCGGACTAGCGGGGCCACAGATACGCAGTATTTT.

J is TRBJ2-5 and V is TRBV13; 8 bases fit TRBD2. This CDR3 has 17 residues. CDR1 is PRHDT and CDR2 is FYEKMQ in the germline V gene (reference sequence). V lost 6 bases, J lost 5 bases, and 17 bases stayed unmatched. As DNA, the CDR3 is TGTGCCAGCAGTCCTTGGTTTCGGGGGGGCCGGGGGGAGACCCAGTACTTC. Translating gives CASSPWFRGGRGETQYF.